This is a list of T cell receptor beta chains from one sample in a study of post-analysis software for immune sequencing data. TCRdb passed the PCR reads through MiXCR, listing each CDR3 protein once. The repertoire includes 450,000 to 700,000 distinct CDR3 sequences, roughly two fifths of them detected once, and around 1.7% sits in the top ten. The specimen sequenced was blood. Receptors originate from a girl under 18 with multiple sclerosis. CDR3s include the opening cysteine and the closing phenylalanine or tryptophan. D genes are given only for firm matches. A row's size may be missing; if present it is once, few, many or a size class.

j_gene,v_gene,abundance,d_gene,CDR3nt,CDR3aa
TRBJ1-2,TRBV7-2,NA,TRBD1,TGTGCCAGCAGCTTAGACAGGGGGCCAGGTGGCTACACCTTC,CASSLDRGPGGYTF
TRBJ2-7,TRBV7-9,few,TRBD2,TGTGCCAGCAGCTTTACGCTAGCGGGAGGAGACGAGCAGTACTTC,CASSFTLAGGDEQYF
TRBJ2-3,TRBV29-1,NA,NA,TGCAGCACCCGGACAGATACGCAGTATTTT,CSTRTDTQYF
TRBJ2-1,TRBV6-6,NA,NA,TGTGCCAGCAGGAACCTCAACGGCTACAATGAGCAGTTCTTC,CASRNLNGYNEQFF
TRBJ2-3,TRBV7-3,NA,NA,TGTGCCAGCAGCCCCAGGGGCGGTGAAACAGATACGCAGTATTTT,CASSPRGGETDTQYF
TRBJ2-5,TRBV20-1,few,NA,TGCAGTGCTAGAGGGAAGACCCAGTACTTC,CSARGKTQYF
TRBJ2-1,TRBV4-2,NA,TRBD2,TGTGCCAGCAGCCAAGATGGGACTAGCGGGTACACTGAGCAGTTCTTC,CASSQDGTSGYTEQFF
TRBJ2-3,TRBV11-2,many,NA,TGTGCCAGCAGCTTAGATCTAGCAGAGACGCAGTATTTT,CASSLDLAETQYF
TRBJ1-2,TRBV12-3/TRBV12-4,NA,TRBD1,TGTGCCAGCAGGGAGGGACAGGGATCCTCCAGTGGTTACACCTTC,CASREGQGSSSGYTF
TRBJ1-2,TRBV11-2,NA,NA,TGTGCCAGCAGCTCCTCATCCCTGACAGCGACCTATGGCTACACCTTC,CASSSSSLTATYGYTF
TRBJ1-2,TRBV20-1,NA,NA,TGCAGTGCTGAGGGAGCAGATGGCTACACCTTC,CSAEGADGYTF
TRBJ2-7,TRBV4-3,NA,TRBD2,TGCGCCAGCAGCCAACTCACCGGGACTAGTCACTCCGAGCAGTACTTC,CASSQLTGTSHSEQYF
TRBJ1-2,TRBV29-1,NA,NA,TGCAGCGTAGACGACAGTGGAGGCTACACCTTC,CSVDDSGGYTF
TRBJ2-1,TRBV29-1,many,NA,TGCAGCGTTGGCGGGGCGAGCTCCTACAATGAGCAGTTCTTC,CSVGGASSYNEQFF
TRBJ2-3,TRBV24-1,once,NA,TGTGCCACCGGGGACTCTAGCACAGATACGCAGTATTTT,CATGDSSTDTQYF
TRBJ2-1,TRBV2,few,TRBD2,TGTGCCAGCAGTGAAATTTCCGGACTAGCGTCAGGCGAGCAGTTCTTC,CASSEISGLASGEQFF
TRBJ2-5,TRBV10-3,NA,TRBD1,TGTGCCATCAGTGAACAGCTGGGACAGACTCAAGAGACCCAGTACTTC,CAISEQLGQTQETQYF
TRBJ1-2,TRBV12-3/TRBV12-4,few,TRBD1,TGTGCCAGCAGTATTCAAACAGGGGGTGGAAACTATGGCTACACCTTC,CASSIQTGGGNYGYTF
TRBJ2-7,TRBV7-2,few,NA,TGTGCCAGCAGCTCCTACATGGGCGAGCAGTACTTC,CASSSYMGEQYF
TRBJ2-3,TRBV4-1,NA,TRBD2,TGCGCCAGCAGCCAAGGGGGACTAGCGGGGGAAGCAGATACGCAGTATTTT,CASSQGGLAGEADTQYF
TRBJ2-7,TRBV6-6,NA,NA,TGTGCCAGCAGTTTTGACGGGCCCGAGCAGTACTTC,CASSFDGPEQYF
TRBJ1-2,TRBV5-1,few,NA,TGCGCCAGTCAACTGGCAGGGAACTATGGCTACACCTTC,CASQLAGNYGYTF
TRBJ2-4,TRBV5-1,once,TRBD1,TGCGCCAGCAGCTTGGACTGGGACAGGGAAGTGTCGGACATTCAGTACTTC,CASSLDWDREVSDIQYF
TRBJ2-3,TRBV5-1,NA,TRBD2,TGCGCCAGCAGCTTGGAACCTCTAGCGGGAAACGCAGATACGCAGTATTTT,CASSLEPLAGNADTQYF
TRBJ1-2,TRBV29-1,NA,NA,TGCAGCGTGGCGGTGGACTTAGGCCCCTATGGCTACACCTTC,CSVAVDLGPYGYTF
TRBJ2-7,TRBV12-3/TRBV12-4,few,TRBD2,TGTGCCAGCAGTCCTTACCTTAGCGGGGGGGAATACGAGCAGTACTTC,CASSPYLSGGEYEQYF
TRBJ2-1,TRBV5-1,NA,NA,TGCGCCAGCAGCTTGGCCGTAATAAGCTCCTACAATGAGCAGTTCTTC,CASSLAVISSYNEQFF
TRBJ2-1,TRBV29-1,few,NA,TGCAGCGTTAAAGAAAGGGACGCCCGCAATGAGCAGTTCTTC,CSVKERDARNEQFF
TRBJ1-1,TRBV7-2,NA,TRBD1,TGTGCCAGCAGCTTGATCGGGACAGGGAGGTTAGGCACTGAAGCTTTCTTT,CASSLIGTGRLGTEAFF